Only a few counts were recorded for the clone carrying this T cell receptor (beta chain). Antigen specificity is unknown. Preparation of the TCRbeta library was carried out with unique molecular identifiers. TCRdb passed the PCR reads through MiXCR, listing each CDR3 protein once. The data show about a million distinct CDR3 sequences, roughly 31% seen once. These data come from a study of T-cell reconstitution after alpha-beta-depleted transplantation in children. Overall study results and limits: T cells produced anew were the main source of T-cell counts and diversity one year after transplant. High day-60 TCRbeta diversity in some patients came from surviving recipient T cells and thymic progenitors.

Per the germline V gene, CDR1 is DFQATT and CDR2 is SNEGSKA (reference sequence). The CDR3 has 14 amino acids. With 3 bases removed from V and 2 bases from J, the gap between germline ends came to 12 bases. Sequenced here: PBMCs, mostly from graft donor cells, sampled 360 days after TCRalphabeta/CD19-depleted stem cell transplant. V usage is TRBV20-1 and J usage is TRBJ2-3; either TRBD1 or TRBD2 may supply D (5 bases each). The receptor comes from a boy under two years old who had a stem cell transplant for SCID, so the T cells may come from the graft donor. CDR3 region: CSARTGPVTDTQYF. CDR3 DNA: TGCAGTGCTAGGACGGGGCCTGTCACAGATACGCAGTATTTT.